This T cell receptor (beta chain) was sequenced for a study of blood T cell repertoires in COVID-19. Study-wide background: Samples came from the United States, Italy and Spain, spanning acute and convalescent COVID-19. PBMCs, B-cell-depleted T cells, or T cells provided the cDNA or gDNA that made up the material.

This CDR3 is 15 amino acids long. CDR1 and CDR2 (germline): SGHVS, FQNEAQ. The authors' processing: Amplification from reference gene primers served as the basis for estimated nucleated cell counts. Sequencing used immunoSEQ multiplex PCR; TCRdb keeps in-frame clones, though not all of them. For V, J and clone size, that table is used; D and trimming come from the DNA. The data show 140,000 to 150,000 clones, around 80% seen once. Comment on this clone: Its ends do not fully match the called genes, so a read error is possible.

Sequences were obtained from peripheral blood. The rearrangement uses TRBV7-8 and TRBJ1-1, with TRBD1 as a possible D gene (5 bases). The receptor was isolated from a man in his sixties with active or convalescent COVID-19. The CDR3 DNA follows: TGCGGCAGCCAGGGTAGGATTAATGCGAACACTGAAGCTTTCTTT. Translation: CGSQGRINANTEAFF.